The present T cell receptor (beta chain) was sequenced within a study of T cells in Graves' hyperthyroidism and ophthalmopathy (dated by TCRdb to the late 2010s). For the study in its entirety: Peripheral blood was collected at initial diagnosis, before any treatment. To identify distinguishing TCR V-J signatures, a discovery cohort of 100 patients was used, comprising approximately 40 with Graves' ophthalmopathy and some 60 with stable Graves' hyperthyroidism. Prospective prediction of ophthalmopathy was tested in an independent validation cohort of fewer than 20 hyperthyroidism patients and approximately 17 patients who later progressed to ophthalmopathy. The approximately 97 discovery patients were randomly divided into training and test sets at a 7:3 ratio. In addition, the study compared T-cell repertoires in thyroid tissue and in blood from roughly 6 Graves' hyperthyroidism patients. Following sampling, methimazole starting at 30 mg daily was given to hyperthyroidism patients, and high-dose intravenous methylprednisolone was given to ophthalmopathy patients. According to the paper, TCR Vbeta CDR3 sequencing was carried out on 135 peripheral blood samples, which came from 40 to 45 ophthalmopathy, around 75 hyperthyroidism and about 17 progressor patients.

Hyperthyroidism patients were newly diagnosed, had a disease duration of under 2 months, and were aged 18 to 65 years. The study excluded patients with uncontrolled infections, other autoimmune diseases, pregnancy or lactation. Diagnoses were based on clinical symptoms, serum thyroxine and TRAb, thyroid ultrasound and orbital computed tomography. Blood from progressor patients was drawn when they were first diagnosed with hyperthyroidism, before any ophthalmopathy symptoms appeared. PBMCs were separated from roughly 10 ml of fresh peripheral blood using Ficoll-Paque density gradient centrifugation. Patients classed as progressors first received a Graves' hyperthyroidism diagnosis and then went on to develop ophthalmopathy during follow-up. Trizol reagent was used to extract total RNA, and RNA quality was then checked on an Agilent 2100 Bioanalyzer. Summary of the overall study and its limitations: No statistical method was used to fix the sample size in advance, and group allocation was not hidden from the investigators. In validation, progression to ophthalmopathy was predicted by the model with 65% to 71% sensitivity and roughly 72% specificity, a median of approximately 7.1 months before onset. In cross-validation, a model built on a 13 V-J signature told ophthalmopathy apart from stable hyperthyroidism with less than 90% sensitivity and about 81% specificity, and in testing the same model reached 80%/75%. Most expanded thyroid clonotypes (frequency above 0.001) were also detected in blood, a finding suggesting that blood repertoires may reflect thyroid immune responses.

The TCR beta CDR3 regions were amplified from RNA transcripts. The TCR CDR3 was subjected to a first round of RT-PCR using the HTBI primer set and the Qiagen OneStep RT-PCR kit. Libraries were constructed in a second round of multiplex PCR, after which size selection and purification were carried out. Libraries were sequenced paired-end with 100 bp reads on an Illumina HiSeq2000. Turning to the authors' computational methods: SOAPnuke was used to process the raw data, with reads discarded if the reads contained adapters or uncalled bases, had a mean Phred below 15, or lacked an exact constant-primer or identifier match. High-quality paired reads were merged with COPE v1.2.5, and unique nucleotide sequences were defined as clonotypes. Clonotypes were aligned to IMGT TRBV, TRBD and TRBJ reference segments using MiTCR v1.1. Only V-J combinations with frequency above 0.0001, covering 99.2% of repertoires, were analysed. A TCS score was defined as the ratio between F50 (clonal expansion) and ExV (chaos), using BLOSUM62-based TCRdist between CDR3 peptides within each V-J. Welch's t-statistics and random forest reduced 514 V-J features to fewer than 15, which were used in a naive Bayes classifier (R e1071). Starting from the raw public reads, TCRdb applied fastp trimming at Q25, assembled clones with MiXCR and retained in-frame beta chains. Entries that share a CDR3 protein sequence are merged under the most common genes and DNA. It is TCRdb's table, rather than the study itself, that gives the V and J calls and clone size. This sample holds under 750,000 distinct CDR3 sequences; around 20% were observed only once. The ten largest make up approximately 15% of the sample.

The germline V gene (reference sequence) supplies CDR1 DFQATT and CDR2 SNEGSKA. The CDR3 holds 15 amino acids from the cysteine to the phenylalanine. Of all the DNA, just the CDR3 is kept, 45 bases in frame from base 1. Trimming removed 3 bases from V and 1 base from J; the gene matches leave 7 bases unexplained. This clonotype came up many times. No antigen is known for it. Base qualities are not recorded, but no much larger clone differs from it by a single base. The sequencing input was blood. The chain joins TRBV20-1 to TRBJ2-3, and 7 junctional nucleotides match TRBD2. The TCR comes from a woman in her fifties or sixties with Graves' hyperthyroidism that later progressed to Graves' ophthalmopathy. The CDR3 protein: CSASGGGFGTDTQYF. The nucleotides are TGCAGTGCTAGCGGCGGGGGTTTCGGCACAGATACGCAGTATTTT.